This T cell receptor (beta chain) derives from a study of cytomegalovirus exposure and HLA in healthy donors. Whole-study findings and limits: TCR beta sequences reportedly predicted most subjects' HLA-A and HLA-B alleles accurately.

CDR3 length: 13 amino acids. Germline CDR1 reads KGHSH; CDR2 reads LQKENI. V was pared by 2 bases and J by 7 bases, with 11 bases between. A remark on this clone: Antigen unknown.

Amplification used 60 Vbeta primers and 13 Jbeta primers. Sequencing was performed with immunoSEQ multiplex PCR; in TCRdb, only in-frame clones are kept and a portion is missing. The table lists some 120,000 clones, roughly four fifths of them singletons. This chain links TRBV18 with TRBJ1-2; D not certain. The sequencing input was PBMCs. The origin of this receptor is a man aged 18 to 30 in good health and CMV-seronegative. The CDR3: CASSPGVVGGYTF. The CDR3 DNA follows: TGTGCCAGCTCACCAGGAGTGGTGGGTGGCTACACCTTC.